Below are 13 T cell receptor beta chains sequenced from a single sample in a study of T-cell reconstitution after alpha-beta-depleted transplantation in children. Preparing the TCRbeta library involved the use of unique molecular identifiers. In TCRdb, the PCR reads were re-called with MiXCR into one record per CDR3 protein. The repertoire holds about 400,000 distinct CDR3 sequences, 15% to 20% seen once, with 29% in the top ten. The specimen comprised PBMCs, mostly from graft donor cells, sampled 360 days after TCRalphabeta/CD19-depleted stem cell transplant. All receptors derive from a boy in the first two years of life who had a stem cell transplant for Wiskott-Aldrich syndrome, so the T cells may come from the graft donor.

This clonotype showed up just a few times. The CDR3 DNA reads as TGCGCCAGCAGCCAAGAATGGGGGTACAAAGTAGATACGCAGTATTTT. Amino acids: CASSQEWGYKVDTQYF. This chain joins TRBV4-3 and TRBJ2-3; D tentatively fits TRBD1 or TRBD2 (5 bases each). The germline V and J ends were trimmed by 0 bases and 5 bases, with 15 bases remaining between them. Per germline, CDR1 LGHNA and CDR2 YSLEER. The length of the CDR3 is 16 residues.

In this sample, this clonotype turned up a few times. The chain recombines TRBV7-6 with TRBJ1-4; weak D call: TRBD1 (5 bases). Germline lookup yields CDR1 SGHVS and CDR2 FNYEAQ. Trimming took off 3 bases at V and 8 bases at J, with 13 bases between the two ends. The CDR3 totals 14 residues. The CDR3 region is CASSFGQGGEKLFF. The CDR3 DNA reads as TGTGCCAGCAGCTTCGGGCAGGGAGGGGAAAAACTGTTTTTT.

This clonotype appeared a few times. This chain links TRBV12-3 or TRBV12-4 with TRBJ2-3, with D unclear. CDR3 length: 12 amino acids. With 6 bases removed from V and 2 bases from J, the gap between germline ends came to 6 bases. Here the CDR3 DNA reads TGTGCCAGCAGGTTCAACACAGATACGCAGTATTTT. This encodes CASRFNTDTQYF.

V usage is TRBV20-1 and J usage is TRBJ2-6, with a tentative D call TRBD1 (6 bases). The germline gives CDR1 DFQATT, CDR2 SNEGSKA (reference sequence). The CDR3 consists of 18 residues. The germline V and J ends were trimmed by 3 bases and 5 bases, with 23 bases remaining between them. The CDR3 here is CSASPFFSRDIRANVLTF. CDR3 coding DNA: TGCAGTGCTAGCCCCTTTTTTTCCCGGGACATAAGGGCCAACGTCCTGACTTTC.

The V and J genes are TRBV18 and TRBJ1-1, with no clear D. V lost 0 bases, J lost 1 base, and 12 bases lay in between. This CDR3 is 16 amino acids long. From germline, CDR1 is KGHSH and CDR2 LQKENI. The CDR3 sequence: CASSPPEGRQNTEAFF. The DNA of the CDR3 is TGTGCCAGCTCACCACCGGAAGGGAGACAGAACACTGAAGCTTTCTTT.

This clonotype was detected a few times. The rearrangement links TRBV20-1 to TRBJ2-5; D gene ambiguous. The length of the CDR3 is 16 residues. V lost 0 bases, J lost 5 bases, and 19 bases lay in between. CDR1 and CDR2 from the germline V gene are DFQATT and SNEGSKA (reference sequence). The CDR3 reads CSARDPRHGKRETQYF. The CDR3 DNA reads TGCAGTGCTAGAGACCCCAGACACGGCAAGAGGGAGACCCAGTACTTC.

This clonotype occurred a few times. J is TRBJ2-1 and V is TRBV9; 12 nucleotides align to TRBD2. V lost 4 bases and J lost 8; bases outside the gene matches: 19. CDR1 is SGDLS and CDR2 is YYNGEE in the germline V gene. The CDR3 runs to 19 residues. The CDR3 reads CASSIGWLAGGPWGDEQFF. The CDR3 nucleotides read TGTGCCAGCAGCATTGGATGGCTAGCGGGAGGGCCTTGGGGGGATGAGCAGTTCTTC. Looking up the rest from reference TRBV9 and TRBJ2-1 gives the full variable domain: DSGVTQTPKHLITATGQRVTLRCSPRSGDLSVYWYQQSLDQGLQFLIQYYNGEERAKGNILERFSAQQFPDLHSELNLSSLELGDSALYFCASSIGWLAGGPWGDEQFFGPGTRLTVL.

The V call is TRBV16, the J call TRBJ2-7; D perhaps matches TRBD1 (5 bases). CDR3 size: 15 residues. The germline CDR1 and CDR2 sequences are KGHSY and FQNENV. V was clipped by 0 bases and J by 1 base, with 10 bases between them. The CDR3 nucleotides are TGTGCCAGCAGCCAATCTCGTTCAGGGTCCTACGAGCAGTACTTC. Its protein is CASSQSRSGSYEQYF.

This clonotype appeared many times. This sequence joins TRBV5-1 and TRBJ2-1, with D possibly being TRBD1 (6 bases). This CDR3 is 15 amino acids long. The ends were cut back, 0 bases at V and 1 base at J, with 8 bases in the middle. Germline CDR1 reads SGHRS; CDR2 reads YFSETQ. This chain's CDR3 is CASSLGDMSYNEQFF. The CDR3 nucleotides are TGCGCCAGCAGCTTGGGGGACATGTCCTACAATGAGCAGTTCTTC.

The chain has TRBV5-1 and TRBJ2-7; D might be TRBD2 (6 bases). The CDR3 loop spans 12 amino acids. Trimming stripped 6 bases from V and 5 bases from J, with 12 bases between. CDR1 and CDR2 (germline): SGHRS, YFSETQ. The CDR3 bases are TGCGCCAGCATGGGGGGTGGCAACGAGCAGTACTTC. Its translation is CASMGGGNEQYF.

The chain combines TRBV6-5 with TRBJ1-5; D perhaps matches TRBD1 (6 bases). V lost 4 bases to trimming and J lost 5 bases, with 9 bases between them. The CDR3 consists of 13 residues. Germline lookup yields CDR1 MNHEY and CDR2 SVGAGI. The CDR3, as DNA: TGTGCCAGCAGTTCACAGGGAGATCAGCCCCAGCATTTT. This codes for CASSSQGDQPQHF.

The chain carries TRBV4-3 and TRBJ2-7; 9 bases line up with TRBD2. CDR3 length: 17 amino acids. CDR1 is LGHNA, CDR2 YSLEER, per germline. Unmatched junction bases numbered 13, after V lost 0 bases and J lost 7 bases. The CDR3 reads CASSQDRAGGLLGEQYF. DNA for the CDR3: TGCGCCAGCAGCCAAGATCGGGCGGGAGGGCTACTGGGGGAGCAGTACTTC.

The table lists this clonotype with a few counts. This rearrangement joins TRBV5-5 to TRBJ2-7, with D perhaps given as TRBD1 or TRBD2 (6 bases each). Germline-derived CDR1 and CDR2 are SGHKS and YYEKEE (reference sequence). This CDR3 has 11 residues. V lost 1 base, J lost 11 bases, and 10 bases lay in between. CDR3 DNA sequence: TGTGCCAGCAGCTTGAACAGGGAGGAGTACTTC. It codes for CASSLNREEYF.